This TCR beta chain was sequenced in a study of OX40 agonist ivuxolimab in advanced cancers. Findings and limits, study-wide: The authors did not determine the antigen specificity of the expanded peripheral T cells. With doses of 0.1 to 3.0 mg/kg, CD4+ and CD8+ blood T cells had undergone clonal expansion by week 6. More expanded clones were seen, on average, in CD8+ T cells than in CD4+.

With respect to this clone: Its antigen remains unknown.

Germline lookup yields CDR1 SGHRS and CDR2 YFSETQ. The CDR3 contains 15 residues. Trimming shortened V by 7 bases and J by 8 bases, and 24 bases separated the two germline ends. This table comes from immunoSEQ multiplex PCR, and its TCRdb copy is limited to in-frame clones, with some not included. This sample has roughly 79,000 clones, with roughly 84% found just once. This sample comprised CD4+ or CD8+ T cells sorted from blood, obtained in a trial of the OX40 agonist ivuxolimab. This receptor was identified in an adult with an advanced solid tumor such as melanoma, head and neck, liver or kidney cancer. The V gene is TRBV5-1, the J gene TRBJ1-2, with D uncertain. CDR3 in DNA: TGCGCCAGCGGCACTTTACCGGGAGCAGTGGGGGGCTACACCTTC. Residues: CASGTLPGAVGGYTF.